Described below is a single TCR beta chain sequence and its context. Antigen specificity is unknown. Time point specified: week 47, end of study. Doses consisted of 300 ug of mutant IDH1 20-mer peptide each, paired with topical imiquimod. Eight vaccinations reached patients in weeks 1, 3, 5, 7, 11, 15, 19 and 23. Assay: immunoSEQ multiplex PCR; the TCRdb copy retains only in-frame clones and omits some. The sample carries some 38,000 clones, 60% to 85% recorded once. This sample was taken from a study of a mutant IDH1 vaccine in newly diagnosed glioma. In the study overall: Therapy received beforehand was radiotherapy, temozolomide, or both, with most patients given both. Visit V13 took place at week 47, and visit V12 happened at week 35.

From germline, CDR1 is MNHEY and CDR2 SVGAGI. Trimming took 4 bases from V and 3 from J; bases not matched to a gene: 8. The CDR3 length is 16 residues. The starting material was PBMCs, obtained from a glioma patient whose treatment included an IDH1 peptide vaccine. This clonotype was obtained from a man between 40 and 49 years old with glioma. The genes are TRBV6-5 and TRBJ2-5; 10 nucleotides agree with TRBD2. CDR3 DNA sequence: TGTGCCAGCAGTTTGACTAGCGGGCCGGGTAAAGAGACCCAGTACTTC. This gives the protein CASSLTSGPGKETQYF.